The entry below gives a single TCR beta chain sequence along with its context. Its target is unknown. The sample is drawn from a study of CD8+ T cells in alopecia areata. General study results and limits: Higher clonality and more expanded CD8+ clones appeared in lesional than normal scalp. Sequencing of scalp samples also captures resident alphabeta T cells of normal skin.

Lesional scalp punch biopsies and peripheral blood were collected from alopecia areata patients. Once RNA had been extracted, it was reverse transcribed into cDNA to act as the sequencing template. Clones were sequenced by immunoSEQ multiplex PCR, and TCRdb holds only the in-frame ones, with some missing. The sample carries about 100,000 clones, 45% to 60% recorded once. The TCR was taken from a human donor with alopecia areata. Specimen: NKG2D-low CD8+ T cells sorted from blood.

DNA of the CDR3: TGTGCCAGCAGCTCGGACAGGAGCCATCCATTGAACACTGAAGCTTTCTTT. Translation gives CASSSDRSHPLNTEAFF. The chain couples TRBV9 to TRBJ1-1, with 7 bases fitting TRBD1. This CDR3 region has 17 residues. J lost 0 bases, V lost 4 bases, and 12 bases had no gene match. Germline values: CDR1 SGDLS, CDR2 YYNGEE.